This T cell receptor beta chain originates from a study of persistence of HIV-infected CD4 T cells. Study background: CD4+ T cells responding to CMV or HIV-1 Gag were isolated.

Whole-study findings and limits: TCRbeta richness was lower in CMV- and Gag-responding cells than in anti-CD3/anti-CD28-responding cells.

This clone has only one observation. Antigen unknown. Cells were stimulated with overlapping HIV-1 Gag 15-mer peptides. Memory cells lacking CD40L and CD69 with high CD45RO were sorted. Before stimulation, PBMCs underwent CD8+ T cell depletion. The CDR3 has 14 amino acids. V lost 3 bases to trimming and J lost 1 base, with 8 bases between them. CDR1 is SGHNT, CDR2 YENEEA, per germline. This was the immunoSEQ version 4 assay in survey mode. Template was genomic DNA at roughly 9.3 ng/uL, with up to about 1 ug used per sample. Using immunoSEQ multiplex PCR, the repertoire was profiled, and TCRdb retains in-frame clones only, with some absent. The sample includes about 36,000 clones, 70% to 90% of them seen just once.

This TCR came from an adult with HIV. The donor label of this sample is uncertain. The input for sequencing was cultured CD4+ T cells from PBMCs, taken from a patient who received antiretroviral therapy. J is TRBJ2-3 and V is TRBV11-3; possible D gene TRBD1, 5 bases. The CDR3 region is CASSFGRGTDTQYF. The CDR3 coding sequence is TGTGCCAGCAGCTTCGGCAGGGGCACAGATACGCAGTATTTT.